These 25 T cell receptor beta chains were sequenced from one sample in a study of T cells in localized non-small cell lung cancer. Libraries were prepared by immunoSEQ multiplex PCR; TCRdb keeps only in-frame clonotypes and omits some of them. The sample gives 1,500 to 2,000 clones, 25% to 30% of which show up once; around 16% is in the top ten. Sequencing was performed on lung tumor tissue, taken before any cancer treatment. These receptors originate from a woman aged 40-69 years with stage I lung adenocarcinoma.

This clone was detected only a few times. J is TRBJ1-4 and V is TRBV28; no firm D call. The V end lost 11 bases, the J end lost 0 bases, and 7 bases lay between the germline ends. Germline V gene lookup returns CDR1 MDHEN and CDR2 SYDVKM. The CDR3 totals 12 residues. The CDR3 region has the DNA TGTGCCTATAGTGCAACTAATGAAAAACTGTTTTTT. Translated: CAYSATNEKLFF.

This clone was detected only a few times. The chain combines TRBV18 with TRBJ2-3; D remains ambiguous. The CDR3 is 15 residues long. Per the germline V gene, CDR1 is KGHSH and CDR2 is LQKENI. The V end was cut by 0 bases, the J end by 2 bases, with 9 bases between. This CDR3 is CASSPPTVPTDTQYF. In DNA, the CDR3 is TGTGCCAGCTCACCACCCACCGTTCCCACAGATACGCAGTATTTT.

V and J are TRBV19 and TRBJ1-4; D remains ambiguous. Germline assignment: CDR1 LNHDA and CDR2 SQIVND (reference sequence). CDR3 length equals 15 residues. Trimming cost V 3 bases and J 5 bases, with 13 bases left between them. The CDR3 spells CASSMGPGPNEKLFF. CDR3 bases: TGTGCCAGTAGTATGGGTCCAGGTCCCAATGAAAAACTGTTTTTT. The full variable domain, in which reference TRBV19 and TRBJ1-4 provide the parts outside the CDR3, is DGGITQSPKYLFRKEGQNVTLSCEQNLNHDAMYWYRQDPGQGLRLIYYSQIVNDFQKGDIAEGYSVSREKKESFPLTVTSAQKNPTAFYLCASSMGPGPNEKLFFGSGTQLSVL.

By share, this clone ranks as medium-sized. V is TRBV6-8 and J is TRBJ1-1, with D hard to call. This CDR3 region has 14 residues. V lost 4 bases to trimming and J lost 6 bases, with 15 bases between them. CDR1 and CDR2 (germline): MNHGY, SAAAGT. The CDR3 sequence is CASSFGHGGPEAFF. In nucleotides, the CDR3 is TGTGCCAGCAGTTTCGGCCACGGAGGCCCTGAAGCTTTCTTT.

This clone was seen a handful of times. V gene TRBV19 combines with J gene TRBJ1-2; no firm D call. The CDR3 spans 13 residues. Trimming left V 8 bases short and J 5 bases short, with 15 bases between. Germline assignment: CDR1 LNHDA and CDR2 SQIVND (reference sequence). CDR3 residues: CASHPGGRYGYTF. The DNA for the CDR3 is TGTGCCAGTCATCCCGGAGGTCGGTATGGCTACACCTTC.

Only a few counts were recorded for this clone. The gene calls are TRBV15 and TRBJ2-1; D gene ambiguous. The germline V gene encodes CDR1 LNHNV and CDR2 YYDKDF (reference sequence). The CDR3 is 17 residues long. The V end was cut by 1 base, the J end by 0 bases, with 13 bases between. The chain's CDR3 is CATSRVVISSSYNEQFF. Written as DNA, the CDR3 is TGTGCCACCAGCAGAGTAGTCATTTCAAGCTCCTACAATGAGCAGTTCTTC.

This clone occurred a few times. The chain uses TRBV10-3 and TRBJ2-5, with D possibly matching TRBD1 (6 bases). V dropped 0 bases and J dropped 4 bases, with 12 bases sitting between them. Germline CDR1 and CDR2: ENHRY and SYGVKD. This CDR3 region has 15 residues. The CDR3 is CAISESGQLRETQYF. In DNA, the CDR3 is TGTGCCATCAGTGAGTCTGGACAGCTCCGAGAGACCCAGTACTTC.

The J gene is TRBJ2-5, the V gene TRBV9; 7 bases match TRBD1. The J segment lost 4 bases and the V segment lost 3 bases, leaving 9 bases of the junction unmatched. CDR3 size: 15 residues. Germline assignment: CDR1 SGDLS and CDR2 YYNGEE. The CDR3 DNA sequence: TGTGCCAGCAGCGGTCTTCGACAGGGCGGAGAGACCCAGTACTTC. The encoded protein is CASSGLRQGGETQYF.

This clone was seen a handful of times. The chain is built from TRBV4-1 and TRBJ1-5; 8 bases are a match to TRBD1. CDR3 length: 16 residues. The germline V gene has CDR1 MGHRA and CDR2 YSYEKL. V was pared by 0 bases and J by 7 bases, with 8 bases of the junction left unmatched. CDR3 sequence (DNA): TGCGCCAGCAGCCAAGATTTCAGGGGGCGAGGACAGCCCCAGCATTTT. Its protein product is CASSQDFRGRGQPQHF.

The V gene is TRBV19, the J gene TRBJ1-2, with D uncertain. CDR3 length: 14 amino acids. Germline V CDR1 and CDR2: LNHDA, SQIVND (reference sequence). V lost 5 bases, J lost 4 bases, and 14 bases lay in between. The CDR3 sequence: CASSAPEIVYGYTF. CDR3 nucleotides: TGTGCCAGTAGTGCCCCCGAGATAGTCTATGGCTACACCTTC.

CDR3 sequence (DNA): TGTGCCAGCTCACCTCCCTCTGGAGCGGGAGGCTCCTACGAGCAGTACTTC. It specifies CASSPPSGAGGSYEQYF. This rearrangement joins TRBV18 to TRBJ2-7, with 9 nucleotides matching TRBD2. J gave up 0 bases and V 3 bases, and 9 bases lay outside the gene matches. Germline CDR1 reads KGHSH; CDR2 reads LQKENI. This CDR3 has 17 residues. The entire variable domain, with the rest obtained from reference TRBV18 and TRBJ2-7, is as follows: NAGVMQNPRHLVRRRGQEARLRCSPMKGHSHVYWYRQLPEEGLKFMVYLQKENIIDESGMPKERFSAEFPKEGPSILRIQQVVRGDSAAYFCASSPPSGAGGSYEQYFGPGTRLTVT.

In this sample, this clone turned up many times. The chain uses TRBV9 and TRBJ1-1, with no clear D. Germline CDR1 and CDR2: SGDLS and YYNGEE. Trimming took off 5 bases at V and 1 base at J, with 15 bases between the two ends. CDR3 length equals 15 residues. The CDR3 DNA reads TGTGCCAGCAGTGGGGTCGGGGTTCGGAACACTGAAGCTTTCTTT. It translates to CASSGVGVRNTEAFF.

This sequence joins TRBV5-1 and TRBJ2-2; TRBD2 aligns across 10 bases. Losses at the gene ends were 0 bases for V and 4 bases for J; bases not matched to a gene: 6. CDR1 and CDR2 (germline): SGHRS, YFSETQ. CDR3 length: 17 residues. The CDR3, as DNA: TGCGCCAGCAGCTTGGCCCTAGCGGGGGACCTCACCGGGGAGCTGTTTTTT. This encodes CASSLALAGDLTGELFF.

This clone has a handful of counts. The V and J genes are TRBV29-1 and TRBJ1-4, with D possibly being TRBD1 (5 bases). Trimming took off 1 base at V and 7 bases at J, with 10 bases between the two ends. CDR1 and CDR2 from the germline V gene are SQVTM and ANQGSEA. There are 13 residues in the CDR3. The CDR3 DNA sequence: TGCAGCGTTGAAGGGGGGTCTGGTGAAAAACTGTTTTTT. Residues: CSVEGGSGEKLFF.

V gene TRBV18 combines with J gene TRBJ2-1, with TRBD1 as a possible D gene (6 bases). The CDR3 loop spans 12 amino acids. The germline V gene encodes CDR1 KGHSH and CDR2 LQKENI. The V end lost 6 bases, the J end lost 7 bases, and 10 bases lay between the germline ends. CDR3 in amino acids: CASSPQGNEQFF. CDR3 nucleotides: TGTGCCAGCTCGCCTCAGGGGAATGAGCAGTTCTTC.

By share of the sample, this clone is large. The V call is TRBV19, the J call TRBJ1-1; possibly TRBD1 for D (5 bases). The CDR3 is 12 amino acids. V lost 7 bases, J lost 11 bases, and 17 bases lay in between. Germline loops: CDR1 LNHDA, CDR2 SQIVND (reference sequence). CDR3 sequence reads: CASTVGGAIAFF. The CDR3 nucleotides are TGTGCCAGTACAGTTGGCGGGGCTATTGCTTTCTTT.

This clone was picked up a small number of times. The chain uses TRBV19 and TRBJ1-6, with 9 bases identical to TRBD1. The length of the CDR3 is 16 residues. Germline trimming cut 9 bases from V and 5 bases from J; bases unmatched to any gene: 11. Germline lookup yields CDR1 LNHDA and CDR2 SQIVND (reference sequence). The CDR3 DNA sequence: TGTGCCAGCAACACCAGGGGGACAGGGAATAATTCACCCCTCCACTTT. Amino acids: CASNTRGTGNNSPLHF.

This clone came up a few times. J is TRBJ1-2 and V is TRBV9; TRBD1 matches at 7 bases. CDR3 length: 13 residues. V shed 4 bases, J shed 7 bases, and the junction held 7 bases outside the gene matches. CDR1 is SGDLS, CDR2 YYNGEE, per germline. CDR3: CASSTDRRFGYTF. DNA for the CDR3: TGTGCCAGCAGCACGGACAGGCGGTTTGGCTACACCTTC.

The chain couples TRBV29-1 to TRBJ2-2; TRBD1 agrees at 7 bases. CDR3 length: 14 amino acids. Per the germline V gene, CDR1 is SQVTM and CDR2 is ANQGSEA. J gave up 6 bases and V 6 bases, and 10 bases lay outside the gene matches. CDR3 bases: TGCAGCGTCGCCGGGACAGAAAGAGCCGGGGAGCTGTTTTTT. It yields the protein CSVAGTERAGELFF.

In this sample, this clone turned up a few times. The CDR3 region has the DNA TGTGCCAGTAGTACGAAGATCGGCGGGGAAAGGGGCAATGAGCAGTTCTTC. It specifies CASSTKIGGERGNEQFF. The chain uses TRBV19 and TRBJ2-1, with D possibly being TRBD2 (6 bases). The V gene's germline CDR1 is LNHDA and CDR2 SQIVND (reference sequence). Deletions cut 4 bases from V and 6 bases from J, with 22 bases between. The length of the CDR3 is 17 residues.

The CDR3: CASIFGQGTEAFF. The DNA for the CDR3 is TGTGCCAGCATTTTCGGACAGGGCACTGAAGCTTTCTTT. The chain is built from TRBV25-1 and TRBJ1-1, with 8 nucleotides matching TRBD1. V was pared by 7 bases and J by 4 bases, with 5 bases of the junction left unmatched. The germline CDR1 and CDR2 sequences are MGHDK and SYGVNS. The CDR3 has 13 residues.

The chain uses TRBV25-1 and TRBJ2-3; D gene ambiguous. Per the germline V gene, CDR1 is MGHDK and CDR2 is SYGVNS. V was clipped by 1 base and J by 7 bases, with 6 bases between them. The CDR3 is made up of 12 amino acids. The CDR3 coding sequence is TGTGCCAGCAGTGAATGGTGGTATACGCAGTATTTT. Translating it yields CASSEWWYTQYF.

By sample fraction, this clone is large. In DNA, the CDR3 is TGTGCCAGTAGCCTCCCAGGGACGGACACTGAAGCTTTCTTT. Its protein is CASSLPGTDTEAFF. This rearrangement joins TRBV19 to TRBJ1-1, with D perhaps TRBD1 (5 bases). CDR1 is LNHDA and CDR2 is SQIVND in the germline V gene (reference sequence). CDR3 length: 14 residues. Trimming took off 6 bases at V and 3 bases at J, with 14 bases between the two ends.

The V and J genes are TRBV18 and TRBJ2-4, with a tentative D call TRBD1 (6 bases). The CDR3 loop spans 12 amino acids. V was clipped by 5 bases and J by 6 bases, with 8 bases between them. Germline-derived CDR1 and CDR2 are KGHSH and LQKENI. CDR3 residues: CASSSTGNIQYF. The CDR3 DNA follows: TGTGCCAGCTCATCGACAGGAAACATTCAGTACTTC.

This chain joins TRBV19 and TRBJ2-4, with 10 bases aligning to TRBD1. With V trimmed by 0 bases and J by 7 bases, 6 bases remained unmatched. Germline loops: CDR1 LNHDA, CDR2 SQIVND (reference sequence). The CDR3 contains 16 residues. The CDR3 region has the DNA TGTGCCAGTAGTATAGACGACAGGGGGCAGGTGAACATTCAGTACTTC. Amino acids: CASSIDDRGQVNIQYF. Variable domain in full (rest from reference TRBV19 and TRBJ2-4): DGGITQSPKYLFRKEGQNVTLSCEQNLNHDAMYWYRQDPGQGLRLIYYSQIVNDFQKGDIAEGYSVSREKKESFPLTVTSAQKNPTAFYLCASSIDDRGQVNIQYFGAGTRLSVL.